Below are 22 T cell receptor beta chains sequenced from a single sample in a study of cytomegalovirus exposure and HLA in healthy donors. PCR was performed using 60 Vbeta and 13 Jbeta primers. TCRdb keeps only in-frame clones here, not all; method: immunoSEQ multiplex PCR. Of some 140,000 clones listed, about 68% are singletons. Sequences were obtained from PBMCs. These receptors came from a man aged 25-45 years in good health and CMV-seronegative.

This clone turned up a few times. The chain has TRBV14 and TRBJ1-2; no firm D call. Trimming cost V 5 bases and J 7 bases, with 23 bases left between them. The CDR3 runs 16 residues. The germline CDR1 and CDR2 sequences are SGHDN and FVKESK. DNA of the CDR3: TGTGCCAGCAGCTCTCGGTCCGAGGGTAGGAGCGGTGGCTACACCTTC. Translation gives CASSSRSEGRSGGYTF.

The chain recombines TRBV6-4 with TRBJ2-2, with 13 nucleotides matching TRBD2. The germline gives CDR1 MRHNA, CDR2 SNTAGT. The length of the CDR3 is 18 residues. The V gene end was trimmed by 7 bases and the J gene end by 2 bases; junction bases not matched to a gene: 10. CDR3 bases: TGTGCCAGCAATCGACTAGCGGGGGGCTCTACAAACACCGGGGAGCTGTTTTTT. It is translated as CASNRLAGGSTNTGELFF.

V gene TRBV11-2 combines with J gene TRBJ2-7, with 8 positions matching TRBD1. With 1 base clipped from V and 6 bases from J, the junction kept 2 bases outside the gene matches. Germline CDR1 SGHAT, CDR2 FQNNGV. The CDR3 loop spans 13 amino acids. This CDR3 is CASSLGTGSEQYF. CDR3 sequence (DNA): TGTGCCAGCAGCTTAGGGACAGGGTCCGAGCAGTACTTC.

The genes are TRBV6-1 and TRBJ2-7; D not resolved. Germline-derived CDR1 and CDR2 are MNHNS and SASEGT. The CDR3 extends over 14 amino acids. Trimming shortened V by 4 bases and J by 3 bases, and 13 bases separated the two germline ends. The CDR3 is CASSVKPIGYEQYF. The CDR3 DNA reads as TGTGCCAGCAGTGTAAAGCCAATCGGCTACGAGCAGTACTTC.

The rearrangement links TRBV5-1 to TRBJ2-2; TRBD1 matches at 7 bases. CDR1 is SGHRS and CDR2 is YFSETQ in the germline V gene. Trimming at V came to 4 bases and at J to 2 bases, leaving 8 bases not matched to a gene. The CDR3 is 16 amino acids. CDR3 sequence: CASSGHGQDNTGELFF. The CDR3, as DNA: TGCGCCAGCAGCGGGCATGGACAGGACAACACCGGGGAGCTGTTTTTT.

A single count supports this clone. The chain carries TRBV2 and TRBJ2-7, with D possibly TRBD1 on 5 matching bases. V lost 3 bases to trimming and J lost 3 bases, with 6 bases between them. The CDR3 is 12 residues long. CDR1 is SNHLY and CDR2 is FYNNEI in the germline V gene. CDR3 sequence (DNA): TGTGCCAGCAGTGACAGGGTCTACGAGCAGTACTTC. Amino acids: CASSDRVYEQYF.

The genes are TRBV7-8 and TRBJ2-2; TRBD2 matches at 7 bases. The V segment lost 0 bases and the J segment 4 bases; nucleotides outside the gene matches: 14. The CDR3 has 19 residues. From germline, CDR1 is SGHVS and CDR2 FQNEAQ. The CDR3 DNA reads TGTGCCAGCAGCTTAGCAGCCATTGGGGAGGGTGTGTTCACCGGGGAGCTGTTTTTT. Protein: CASSLAAIGEGVFTGELFF. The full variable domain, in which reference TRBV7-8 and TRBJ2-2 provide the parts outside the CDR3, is GAGVSQSPRYKVAKRGQDVALRCDPISGHVSLFWYQQALGQGPEFLTYFQNEAQLDKSGLPSDRFFAERPEGSVSTLKIQRTQQEDSAVYLCASSLAAIGEGVFTGELFFGEGSRLTVL.

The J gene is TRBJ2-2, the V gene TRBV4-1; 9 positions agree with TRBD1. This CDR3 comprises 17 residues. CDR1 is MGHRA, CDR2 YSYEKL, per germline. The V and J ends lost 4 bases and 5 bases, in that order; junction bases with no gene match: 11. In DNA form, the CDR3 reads TGCGCCAGCAGCCCAGCGGGAACAGGGGGCTCGACCGGGGAGCTGTTTTTT. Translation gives CASSPAGTGGSTGELFF.

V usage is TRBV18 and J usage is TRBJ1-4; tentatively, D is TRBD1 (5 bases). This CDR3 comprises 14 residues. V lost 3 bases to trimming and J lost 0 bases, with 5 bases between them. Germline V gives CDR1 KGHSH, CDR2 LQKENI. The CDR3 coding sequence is TGTGCCAGCTCACCGACAGCAACTAATGAAAAACTGTTTTTT. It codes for CASSPTATNEKLFF.

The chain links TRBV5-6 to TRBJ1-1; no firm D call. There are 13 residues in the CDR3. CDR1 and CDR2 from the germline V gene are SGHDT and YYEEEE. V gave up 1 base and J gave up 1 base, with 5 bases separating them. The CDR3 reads CASSLSWNTEAFF. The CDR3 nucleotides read TGTGCCAGCAGCTTGTCGTGGAACACTGAAGCTTTCTTT.

The CDR3 loop is CASSKGPSSYEQYF. Written as DNA, the CDR3 is TGCGCCAGCAGTAAGGGGCCTAGCTCCTACGAGCAGTACTTC. This sequence joins TRBV5-1 and TRBJ2-7; D is perhaps TRBD1 (5 bases). The CDR3 is 14 residues long. V was cut by 5 bases and J by 0 bases, with 12 bases left in between. The germline CDR1 and CDR2 sequences are SGHRS and YFSETQ.

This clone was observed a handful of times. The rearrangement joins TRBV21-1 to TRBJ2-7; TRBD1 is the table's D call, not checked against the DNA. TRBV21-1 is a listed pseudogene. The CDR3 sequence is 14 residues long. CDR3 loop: CASGFRGRVYEQYF. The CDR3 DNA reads TGTGCCAGCGGTTTCAGGGGGCGCGTCTACGAGCAGTACTTC.

The CDR3 sequence is CASSLDRNYGYTF. CDR3 nucleotide sequence: TGTGCCAGCAGTCTGGACAGAAACTATGGCTACACCTTC. The chain joins TRBV28 to TRBJ1-2, with D possibly TRBD1 on 6 matching bases. The CDR3 sequence is 13 residues long. V lost 5 bases and J 2 bases, leaving 9 bases between the germline ends. Germline V gene lookup returns CDR1 MDHEN and CDR2 SYDVKM.

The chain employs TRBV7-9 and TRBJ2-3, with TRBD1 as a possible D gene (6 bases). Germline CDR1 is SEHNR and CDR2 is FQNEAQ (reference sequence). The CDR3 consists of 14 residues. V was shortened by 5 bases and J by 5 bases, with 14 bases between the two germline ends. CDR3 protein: CASSLPEGGDTQYF. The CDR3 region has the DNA TGTGCCAGCAGCCTACCCGAAGGGGGAGATACGCAGTATTTT. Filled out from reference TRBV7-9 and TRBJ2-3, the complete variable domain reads DTGVSQNPRHKITKRGQNVTFRCDPISEHNRLYWYRQTLGQGPEFLTYFQNEAQLEKSRLLSDRFSAERPKGSFSTLEIQRTEQGDSAMYLCASSLPEGGDTQYFGPGTRLTVL.

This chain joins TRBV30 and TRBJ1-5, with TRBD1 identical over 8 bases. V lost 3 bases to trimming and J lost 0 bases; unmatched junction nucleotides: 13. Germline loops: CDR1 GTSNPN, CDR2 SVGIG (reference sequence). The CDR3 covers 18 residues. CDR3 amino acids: CAWSVGTGTPYSNQPQHF. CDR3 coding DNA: TGTGCCTGGAGCGTAGGGACAGGCACTCCGTATAGCAATCAGCCCCAGCATTTT.

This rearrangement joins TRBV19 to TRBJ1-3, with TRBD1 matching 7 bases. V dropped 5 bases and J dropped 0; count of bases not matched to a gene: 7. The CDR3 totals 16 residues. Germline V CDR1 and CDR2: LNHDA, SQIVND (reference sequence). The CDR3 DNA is TGTGCCAGTAGTCCCCGGACAGGACGCTCTGGAAACACCATATATTTT. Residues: CASSPRTGRSGNTIYF.

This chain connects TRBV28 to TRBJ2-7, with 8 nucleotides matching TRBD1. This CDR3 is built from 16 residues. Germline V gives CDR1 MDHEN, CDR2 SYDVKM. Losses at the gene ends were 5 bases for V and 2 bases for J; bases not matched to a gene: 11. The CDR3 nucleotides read TGTGCCAGCAGTAAACCCAGGGGGCCCGATCCCTACGAGCAGTACTTC. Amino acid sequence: CASSKPRGPDPYEQYF.

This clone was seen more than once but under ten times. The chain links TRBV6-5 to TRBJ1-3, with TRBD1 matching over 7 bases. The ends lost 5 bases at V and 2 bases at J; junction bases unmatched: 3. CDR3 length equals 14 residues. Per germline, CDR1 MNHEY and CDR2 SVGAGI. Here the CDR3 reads CASSRDRAGNTIYF. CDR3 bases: TGTGCCAGCAGTCGCGACAGGGCTGGAAACACCATATATTTT.

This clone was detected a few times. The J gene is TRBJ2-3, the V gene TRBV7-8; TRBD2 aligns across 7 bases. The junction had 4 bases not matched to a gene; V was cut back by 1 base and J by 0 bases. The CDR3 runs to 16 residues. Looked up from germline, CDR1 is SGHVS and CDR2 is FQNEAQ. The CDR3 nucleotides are TGTGCCAGCAGCTTAGGGCGGGGGACTAGCACAGATACGCAGTATTTT. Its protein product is CASSLGRGTSTDTQYF.

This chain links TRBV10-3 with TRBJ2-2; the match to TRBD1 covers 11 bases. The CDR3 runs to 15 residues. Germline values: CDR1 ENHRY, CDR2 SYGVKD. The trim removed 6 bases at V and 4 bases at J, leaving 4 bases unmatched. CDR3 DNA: TGTGCCATCAGCGGACAGGGGGCGGTCACCGGGGAGCTGTTTTTT. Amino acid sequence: CAISGQGAVTGELFF.

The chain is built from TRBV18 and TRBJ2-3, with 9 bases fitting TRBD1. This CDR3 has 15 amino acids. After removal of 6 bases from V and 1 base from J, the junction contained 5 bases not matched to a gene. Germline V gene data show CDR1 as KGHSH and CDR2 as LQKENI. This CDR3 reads CASSPRQGGTDTQYF. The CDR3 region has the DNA TGTGCCAGCTCGCCTCGACAGGGGGGCACAGATACGCAGTATTTT.

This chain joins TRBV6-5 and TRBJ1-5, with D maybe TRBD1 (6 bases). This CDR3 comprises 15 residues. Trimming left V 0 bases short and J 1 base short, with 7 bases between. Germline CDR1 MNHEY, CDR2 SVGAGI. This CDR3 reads CASSYSGASNQPQHF. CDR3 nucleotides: TGTGCCAGCAGTTACTCGGGGGCAAGCAATCAGCCCCAGCATTTT.